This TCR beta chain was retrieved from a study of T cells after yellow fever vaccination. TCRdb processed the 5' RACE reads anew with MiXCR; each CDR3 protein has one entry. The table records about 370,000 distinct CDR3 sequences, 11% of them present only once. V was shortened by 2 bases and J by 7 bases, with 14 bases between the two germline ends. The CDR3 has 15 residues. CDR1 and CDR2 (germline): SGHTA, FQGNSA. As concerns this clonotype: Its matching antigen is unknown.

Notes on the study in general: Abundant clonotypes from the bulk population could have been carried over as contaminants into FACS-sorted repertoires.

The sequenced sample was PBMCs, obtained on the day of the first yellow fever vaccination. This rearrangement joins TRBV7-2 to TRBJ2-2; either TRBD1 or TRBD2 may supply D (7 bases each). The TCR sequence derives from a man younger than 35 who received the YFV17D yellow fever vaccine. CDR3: CASSLWEGAVGELFF. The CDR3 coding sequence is TGTGCCAGCAGCTTATGGGAGGGGGCCGTCGGGGAGCTGTTTTTT. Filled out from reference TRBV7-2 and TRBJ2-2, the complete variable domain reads GAGVSQSPSNKVTEKGKDVELRCDPISGHTALYWYRQSLGQGLEFLIYFQGNSAPDKSGLPSDRFSAERTGGSVSTLTIQRTQQEDSAVYLCASSLWEGAVGELFFGEGSRLTVL.